Sequencing of this T cell receptor (beta chain) was carried out in a study of blood T cell repertoires in COVID-19. This table comes from immunoSEQ multiplex PCR, and its TCRdb copy is limited to in-frame clones, with some not included. In the table there are about 83,000 clones, over 60% of which are singletons. The CDR3 loop spans 15 amino acids. Germline-derived CDR1 and CDR2 are SGHDT and YYEEEE. J lost 4 bases, V lost 4 bases, and 7 bases had no gene match. As concerns this clone: This sample includes further DNA sequences coding for the same CDR3.

The rearrangement joins TRBV5-6 to TRBJ2-2; 7 nucleotides line up with TRBD1. The source is a woman older than 75 with active or convalescent COVID-19. The sequencing input was peripheral blood. Here the CDR3 DNA reads TGTGCCAGCAGCCTGGGACCAGGGGGCACCGGGGAGCTGTTTTTT. Residues: CASSLGPGGTGELFF.